This T cell receptor (beta chain) emerged from a study of blood T cell repertoires in COVID-19. Trimming cost V 3 bases and J 2 bases; bases outside gene matches: 5. Per the germline V gene, CDR1 is SGHTS and CDR2 is YDEGEE. CDR3 length: 17 residues. The table came from immunoSEQ multiplex PCR; TCRdb's copy has only in-frame clones and leaves some out. The sample lists 71,000 or so clones, 90% seen once, with under 6.5% in the top ten. The rearrangement uses TRBV5-8 and TRBJ2-3; 14 bases are shared with TRBD2. The clonotype comes from a woman in her late teens or twenties with acute or convalescent COVID-19. Sequenced sample: peripheral blood. The CDR3 region has the DNA TGTGCCAGCAGCTATGGGACTAGCGGGAGACCCACAGATACGCAGTATTTT. Protein sequence: CASSYGTSGRPTDTQYF.